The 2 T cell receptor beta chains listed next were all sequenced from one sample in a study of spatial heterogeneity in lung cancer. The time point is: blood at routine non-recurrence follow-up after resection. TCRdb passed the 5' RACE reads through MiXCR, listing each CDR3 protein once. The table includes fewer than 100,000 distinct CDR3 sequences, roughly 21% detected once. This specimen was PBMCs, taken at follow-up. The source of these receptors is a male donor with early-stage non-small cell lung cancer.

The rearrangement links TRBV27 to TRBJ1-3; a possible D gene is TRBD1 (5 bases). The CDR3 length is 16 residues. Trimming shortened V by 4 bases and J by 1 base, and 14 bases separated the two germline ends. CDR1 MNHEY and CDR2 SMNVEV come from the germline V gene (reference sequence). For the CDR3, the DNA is TGTGCCAGCAGTTCCCGGGCGAGACAGTCTGGAAACACCATATATTTT. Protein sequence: CASSSRARQSGNTIYF.

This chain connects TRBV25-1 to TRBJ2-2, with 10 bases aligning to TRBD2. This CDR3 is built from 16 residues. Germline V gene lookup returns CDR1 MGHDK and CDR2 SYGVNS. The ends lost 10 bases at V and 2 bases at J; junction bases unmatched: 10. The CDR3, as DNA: TGTGCCACCTCGATTAGCGGGAGGCGTAACACCGGGGAGCTGTTTTTT. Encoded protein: CATSISGRRNTGELFF.